Shown below are 16 T cell receptor beta chains from a single sample sequenced in a study of siplizumab effects on memory and regulatory T cells. Measured with immunoSEQ multiplex PCR; TCRdb has only the in-frame clones, and not every one. This table holds roughly 50,000 clones, over 90% found once. The sample taken for sequencing was CD8+ T cells sorted from blood. The receptors were sampled from a human donor in good health.

This chain uses TRBV7-8 with TRBJ2-1, with TRBD1 identical over 8 bases. This CDR3 is 14 amino acids long. With 1 base clipped from V and 6 bases from J, the junction kept 2 bases outside the gene matches. Germline CDR1 and CDR2: SGHVS and FQNEAQ. Here the CDR3 DNA reads TGTGCCAGCAGCTTAGGGACAGGGACCAATGAGCAGTTCTTC. Encoded protein: CASSLGTGTNEQFF.

The chain couples TRBV10-2 to TRBJ2-7, with no clear D. Germline assignment: CDR1 WSHSY and CDR2 SAAADI. Trimming pared 5 bases from V and 2 bases from J, leaving 4 bases between. This CDR3 spans 11 amino acids. The CDR3 region is CASSHTYEQYF. For the CDR3, the DNA is TGCGCCAGCAGTCATACCTACGAGCAGTACTTC.

The chain couples TRBV6-5 to TRBJ1-4; unclear D gene. This CDR3 region has 15 residues. The germline V and J ends were trimmed by 0 bases and 3 bases, with 8 bases remaining between them. Germline V gene data show CDR1 as MNHEY and CDR2 as SVGAGI. The CDR3 DNA reads TGTGCCAGCAGTTACTCGCGAGGGCCTAATGAAAAACTGTTTTTT. Residues: CASSYSRGPNEKLFF.

This clone appeared once. The gene calls are TRBV7-9 and TRBJ2-3; D is unclear. The ends were cut back, 5 bases at V and 4 bases at J, with 16 bases in the middle. Germline CDR1 and CDR2: SEHNR and FQNEAQ (reference sequence). CDR3 size: 15 residues. CDR3 nucleotides: TGTGCCAGCAGCCCCACGGACGGACGATCAGATACGCAGTATTTT. Amino acid sequence: CASSPTDGRSDTQYF.

The chain carries TRBV2 and TRBJ2-7, with 8 bases lining up with TRBD1. Trimming removed 5 bases from V and 3 bases from J; junction bases left unmatched: 9. CDR3 length equals 15 residues. Germline V gene lookup returns CDR1 SNHLY and CDR2 FYNNEI. CDR3 residues: CASSLGTGDFYEQYF. CDR3 coding DNA: TGTGCCAGCAGTTTAGGGACAGGAGACTTCTACGAGCAGTACTTC.

This chain connects TRBV19 to TRBJ2-7; perhaps TRBD1 as D (5 bases). The CDR3 is 14 residues long. Germline V gives CDR1 LNHDA, CDR2 SQIVND (reference sequence). The V gene lost 3 bases and the J gene lost 3 bases, with 12 bases spanning the gap. This CDR3 reads CASSIGQGIYEQYF. CDR3 sequence (DNA): TGTGCCAGTAGTATCGGGCAGGGTATCTACGAGCAGTACTTC.

The chain employs TRBV7-8 and TRBJ2-7; D tentatively reads TRBD1 or TRBD2 (5 bases each). The CDR3 contains 14 residues. V was pared by 1 base and J by 2 bases, with 9 bases between. The germline V gene has CDR1 SGHVS and CDR2 FQNEAQ. The CDR3 DNA follows: TGTGCCAGCAGCTTAGTGGGGGAAACCTACGAGCAGTACTTC. This codes for CASSLVGETYEQYF.

The V and J genes are TRBV29-1 and TRBJ2-6; a possible D gene is TRBD1 (5 bases). The CDR3 has 14 residues. V was pared by 7 bases and J by 4 bases, with 14 bases between. Germline CDR1 is SQVTM and CDR2 is ANQGSEA. This CDR3 is CSAMGPAGANVLTF. The CDR3 coding sequence is TGCAGCGCGATGGGGCCCGCCGGGGCCAACGTCCTGACTTTC.

This chain joins TRBV28 and TRBJ2-2; D possibly corresponds to TRBD2 (6 bases). Germline CDR1 reads MDHEN; CDR2 reads SYDVKM. V gave up 5 bases and J gave up 5 bases, with 12 bases separating them. The CDR3 runs to 14 residues. CDR3 sequence: CASSTLGTTGELFF. The CDR3 DNA is TGTGCCAGCAGTACACTAGGGACTACCGGGGAGCTGTTTTTT.

The rearrangement links TRBV7-9 to TRBJ1-1, with D tentatively TRBD1 (5 bases). V lost 1 base and J 3 bases, leaving 15 bases between the germline ends. CDR1 and CDR2 from the germline V gene are SEHNR and FQNEAQ (reference sequence). The CDR3 has 16 residues. The CDR3 nucleotides read TGTGCCAGCAGCTTAGTGACCGGGGCGAGGTACACTGAAGCTTTCTTT. Amino acid sequence: CASSLVTGARYTEAFF.

The chain carries TRBV28 and TRBJ2-7, with TRBD2 identical over 11 bases. Trimming cost V 3 bases and J 1 base; bases outside gene matches: 8. The CDR3 runs to 17 residues. Germline V gene data show CDR1 as MDHEN and CDR2 as SYDVKM. The CDR3: CASSFATSGSNSYEQYF. The CDR3 DNA sequence: TGTGCCAGCAGTTTTGCTACTAGCGGGAGTAATTCCTACGAGCAGTACTTC.

J is TRBJ1-2 and V is TRBV21-1. TRBV21-1 is described as a pseudogene. The CDR3 contains 12 residues. The CDR3 is CASGFGFSGYTF. In DNA, the CDR3 is TGTGCCAGCGGTTTCGGATTTTCTGGCTACACCTTC.

The V call is TRBV5-6, the J call TRBJ2-1; D gene ambiguous. Trimming cost V 0 bases and J 6 bases, with 7 bases left between them. Germline loops: CDR1 SGHDT, CDR2 YYEEEE. This CDR3 region has 13 residues. The CDR3 sequence is CASSLESSNEQFF. The CDR3 DNA sequence: TGTGCCAGCAGCTTGGAGTCTAGCAATGAGCAGTTCTTC. The complete variable domain, with remaining parts taken from reference TRBV5-6 and TRBJ2-1, reads DAGVTQSPTHLIKTRGQQVTLRCSPKSGHDTVSWYQQALGQGPQFIFQYYEEEERQRGNFPDRFSGHQFPNYSSELNVNALLLGDSALYLCASSLESSNEQFFGPGTRLTVL.

With regard to this clone: One end of the junction varies from germline; a read error may be responsible. The chain combines TRBV18 with TRBJ2-2; D remains ambiguous. The CDR3 spans 14 residues. CDR1 is KGHSH and CDR2 is LQKENI in the germline V gene. The CDR3 DNA reads TGTGCCAGCCCACCATCCTCGTGGCTTATGGAGCTGTTTTTT. Protein sequence: CASPPSSWLMELFF.

The chain employs TRBV4-1 and TRBJ2-1, with D perhaps TRBD1 or TRBD2 (6 bases each). This CDR3 is 15 amino acids long. V was clipped by 4 bases and J by 9 bases, with 19 bases between them. Germline V gene data show CDR1 as MGHRA and CDR2 as YSYEKL. CDR3 in amino acids: CASSRRDTKVAEQFF. The CDR3 coding sequence is TGCGCCAGCAGCCGGCGGGACACGAAAGTAGCTGAGCAGTTCTTC.

This chain connects TRBV7-8 to TRBJ2-5; TRBD2 is a possible D gene (7 bases). The germline V gene encodes CDR1 SGHVS and CDR2 FQNEAQ. This CDR3 spans 13 amino acids. V lost 6 bases to trimming and J lost 5 bases, with 13 bases between them. The CDR3 DNA reads TGTGCCAGCAGATTCGGGGGGCTGGAGACCCAGTACTTC. Translated: CASRFGGLETQYF.